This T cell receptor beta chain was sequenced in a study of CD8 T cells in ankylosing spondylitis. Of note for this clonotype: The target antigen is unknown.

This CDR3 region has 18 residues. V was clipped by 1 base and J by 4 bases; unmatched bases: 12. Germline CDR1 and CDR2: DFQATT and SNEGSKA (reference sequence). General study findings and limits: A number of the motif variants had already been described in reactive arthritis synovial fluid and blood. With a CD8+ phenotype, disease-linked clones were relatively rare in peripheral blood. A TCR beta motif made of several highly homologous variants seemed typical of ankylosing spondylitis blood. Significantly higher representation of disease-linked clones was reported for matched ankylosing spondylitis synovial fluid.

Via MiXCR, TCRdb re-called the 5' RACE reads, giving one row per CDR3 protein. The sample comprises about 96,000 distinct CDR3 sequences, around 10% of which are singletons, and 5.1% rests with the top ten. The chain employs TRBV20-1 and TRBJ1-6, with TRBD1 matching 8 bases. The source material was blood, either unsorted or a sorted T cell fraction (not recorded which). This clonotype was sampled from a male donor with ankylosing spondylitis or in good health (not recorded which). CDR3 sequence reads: CSARGGRGQPIYNSPLHF. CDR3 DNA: TGCAGTGCTAGAGGAGGCAGGGGGCAACCAATTTATAATTCACCCCTCCACTTT.